The rows below give T cell receptor beta chains drawn from one sample of a study of T cell responses to AZD1222 COVID-19 vaccine. Using immunoSEQ multiplex PCR, the repertoire was profiled, and TCRdb retains in-frame clones only, with some absent. The sample includes more than 90,000 clones, around 84% seen only once; the top ten take 1.4%. Material: peripheral blood, obtained on day 0 of AZD1222 vaccination. The receptors were gathered from an adult in good health. CDR3s include the opening cysteine and the closing phenylalanine or tryptophan. Each record gives: clone size, D gene, J gene, V gene, CDR3 protein, CDR3 DNA. D genes are given only for firm matches. Clone size, where shown, is once, few, many, or a class for clones that have expanded.

clone size: .
D gene: .
J gene: TRBJ1-1
V gene: TRBV6-6
CDR3 protein: CASTRVSNTEAFF
CDR3 DNA: TGTGCCAGCACAAGGGTGTCGAACACTGAAGCTTTCTTT

clone size: .
D gene: .
J gene: TRBJ1-5
V gene: TRBV18
CDR3 protein: CASSPPRDWDSNQPQHF
CDR3 DNA: TGTGCCAGCTCACCACCCCGGGACTGGGATAGCAATCAGCCCCAGCATTTT

clone size: once
D gene: TRBD1
J gene: TRBJ1-2
V gene: TRBV4-3
CDR3 protein: CASSPATGSNYGYTF
CDR3 DNA: TGCGCCAGCAGCCCTGCGACAGGGAGTAACTATGGCTACACCTTC

clone size: .
D gene: .
J gene: TRBJ2-7
V gene: TRBV4-3
CDR3 protein: CASSQGGVGAYEQYF
CDR3 DNA: TGCGCCAGCAGCCAAGGAGGGGTAGGAGCCTACGAGCAGTACTTC

clone size: .
D gene: .
J gene: TRBJ2-3
V gene: TRBV7-3
CDR3 protein: CASSPTSHTDTQYF
CDR3 DNA: TGTGCCAGCAGCCCGACTAGTCACACAGATACGCAGTATTTT

clone size: .
D gene: .
J gene: TRBJ1-6
V gene: TRBV7-9
CDR3 protein: CASSFGEDSPLHF
CDR3 DNA: TGTGCCAGCAGCTTTGGAGAGGATTCACCCCTCCACTTT

clone size: .
D gene: .
J gene: TRBJ2-5
V gene: TRBV5-1
CDR3 protein: CASRLFQGQETQYF
CDR3 DNA: TGCGCCAGCAGACTGTTTCAGGGGCAAGAGACCCAGTACTTC

clone size: few
D gene: .
J gene: TRBJ2-1
V gene: TRBV27
CDR3 protein: CASSFGGYEQFF
CDR3 DNA: TGTGCCAGCAGTTTTGGGGGTTATGAGCAGTTCTTC

clone size: .
D gene: .
J gene: TRBJ1-3
V gene: TRBV5-1
CDR3 protein: CASRQNTATSGNTIYF
CDR3 DNA: TGCGCCAGCCGACAAAATACAGCGACTTCTGGAAACACCATATATTTT

clone size: .
D gene: .
J gene: TRBJ1-4
V gene: TRBV11-1
CDR3 protein: CASSSTLGATNEKLFF
CDR3 DNA: TGTGCCAGCAGCTCTACTTTGGGTGCAACTAATGAAAAACTGTTTTTT

clone size: .
D gene: TRBD2
J gene: TRBJ2-7
V gene: TRBV11-2
CDR3 protein: CASSLEVSGRVEQYF
CDR3 DNA: TGTGCCAGCAGCTTAGAGGTTAGCGGGAGGGTTGAGCAGTACTTC

clone size: once
D gene: .
J gene: TRBJ2-1
V gene: TRBV19
CDR3 protein: CASSTRTGFGNEQFF
CDR3 DNA: TGTGCCAGTAGTACCCGGACGGGGTTTGGCAATGAGCAGTTCTTC

clone size: .
D gene: .
J gene: TRBJ2-2
V gene: TRBV5-8
CDR3 protein: CASRRAGLTGELFF
CDR3 DNA: TGTGCCAGCAGGAGGGCAGGCCTCACCGGGGAGCTGTTTTTT

clone size: .
D gene: TRBD1
J gene: TRBJ2-7
V gene: TRBV4-1
CDR3 protein: CASSQEKERRGLFGEQYF
CDR3 DNA: TGCGCCAGCAGCCAAGAAAAGGAGAGAAGGGGGCTATTCGGCGAGCAGTACTTC

clone size: .
D gene: .
J gene: TRBJ2-1
V gene: TRBV30
CDR3 protein: CAWSLPGTSRDNEQFF
CDR3 DNA: TGTGCCTGGAGTTTACCCGGGACCAGCCGCGACAATGAGCAGTTCTTC

clone size: .
D gene: .
J gene: TRBJ2-1
V gene: TRBV4-2
CDR3 protein: CASSNAGRGDYNEQFF
CDR3 DNA: TGTGCCAGCAGTAATGCAGGGAGGGGGGACTACAATGAGCAGTTCTTC

clone size: .
D gene: TRBD1
J gene: TRBJ1-5
V gene: TRBV15
CDR3 protein: CATSRERGTGTHQPQHF
CDR3 DNA: TGTGCCACCAGCAGAGAACGCGGGACAGGCACTCATCAGCCCCAGCATTTT

clone size: .
D gene: TRBD1
J gene: TRBJ1-2
V gene: TRBV28
CDR3 protein: CASTPGQEANYGYTF
CDR3 DNA: TGTGCCAGCACCCCGGGACAGGAGGCAAACTATGGCTACACCTTC

clone size: few
D gene: TRBD1
J gene: TRBJ1-4
V gene: TRBV7-6
CDR3 protein: CASGQGRLHEKLFF
CDR3 DNA: TGTGCCAGCGGACAGGGCAGACTTCATGAAAAACTGTTTTTT

clone size: .
D gene: .
J gene: TRBJ2-2
V gene: TRBV7-2
CDR3 protein: CASSLEVGELFF
CDR3 DNA: TGTGCCAGCAGCTTAGAGGTCGGGGAGCTGTTTTTT

clone size: .
D gene: TRBD1
J gene: TRBJ2-2
V gene: TRBV5-4
CDR3 protein: CASRDRDIGGELFF
CDR3 DNA: TGTGCCAGCCGGGACAGGGACATCGGCGGGGAGCTGTTTTTT

clone size: few
D gene: .
J gene: TRBJ1-6
V gene: TRBV7-2
CDR3 protein: CASSSPRAGYNSPLHF
CDR3 DNA: TGTGCCAGCAGCTCACCCCGGGCGGGCTATAATTCACCCCTCCACTTT

clone size: .
D gene: .
J gene: TRBJ2-7
V gene: TRBV6-2/TRBV6-3
CDR3 protein: CASSLQRRTEQYF
CDR3 DNA: TGTGCCAGCAGTCTCCAACGCAGAACCGAGCAGTACTTC

clone size: .
D gene: TRBD2
J gene: TRBJ2-1
V gene: TRBV7-2
CDR3 protein: CASSSYATSGWGEQFF
CDR3 DNA: TGTGCCAGCAGCTCATATGCTACTAGCGGATGGGGTGAGCAGTTCTTC

clone size: .
D gene: TRBD1
J gene: TRBJ1-1
V gene: TRBV11-2
CDR3 protein: CASSLGTGSTEAFF
CDR3 DNA: TGTGCCAGCAGCCTTGGGACAGGGAGCACTGAAGCTTTCTTT

clone size: .
D gene: .
J gene: TRBJ1-2
V gene: TRBV7-9
CDR3 protein: CASSPKDPNYGYTF
CDR3 DNA: TGTGCCAGCAGCCCCAAGGATCCCAACTATGGCTACACCTTC

clone size: .
D gene: .
J gene: TRBJ1-1
V gene: TRBV2
CDR3 protein: CASSRTEEAFF
CDR3 DNA: TGTGCCAGCAGTAGGACGGAGGAAGCTTTCTTT